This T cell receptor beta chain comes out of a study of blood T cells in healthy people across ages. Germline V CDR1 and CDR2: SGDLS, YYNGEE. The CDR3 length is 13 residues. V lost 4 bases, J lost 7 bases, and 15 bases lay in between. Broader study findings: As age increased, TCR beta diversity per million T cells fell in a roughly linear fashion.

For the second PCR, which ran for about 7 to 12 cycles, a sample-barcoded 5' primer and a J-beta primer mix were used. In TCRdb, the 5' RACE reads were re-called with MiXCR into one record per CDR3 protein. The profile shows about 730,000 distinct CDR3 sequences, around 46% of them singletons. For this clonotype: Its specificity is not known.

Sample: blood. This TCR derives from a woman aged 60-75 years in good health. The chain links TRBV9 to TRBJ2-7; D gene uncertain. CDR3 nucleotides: TGTGCCAGCAGCATGAGCTCCTACAATGAGCAGTACTTC. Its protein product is CASSMSSYNEQYF.